These 21 T cell receptor beta chains share one sample of origin, sequenced in a study of T cells in Graves' hyperthyroidism and ophthalmopathy. RNA transcripts gave rise to amplified TCR beta CDR3 regions. The HTBI primer set was used in a first-round RT-PCR of the TCR CDR3. TCRdb analysed the multiplex PCR reads with MiXCR anew, one entry per CDR3 protein. The sample includes hundreds of thousands of distinct CDR3 sequences, roughly 14% of them seen just once. The sample comprised blood. The receptors originated from a woman between 40 and 55 years old with Graves' ophthalmopathy.

This clonotype was detected many times. CDR3 nucleotide sequence: TGTGCCAGCAGCGTATCCCGGATGGCAACTAATGAAAAACTGTTTTTT. Its protein is CASSVSRMATNEKLFF. The J gene is TRBJ1-4, the V gene TRBV12-3 or TRBV12-4; no clear D gene. Trimming removed 6 bases from V and 0 bases from J, with 14 bases in between. The length of the CDR3 is 16 residues.

Concerning this clonotype itself: This may be a read error: a much more frequent sequence differs by one nucleotide. The chain carries TRBV2 and TRBJ1-6; D unresolved. CDR3 length equals 11 residues. V dropped 6 bases and J dropped 5 bases, with 2 bases sitting between them. Germline-derived CDR1 and CDR2 are SNHLY and FYNNEI. The DNA of the CDR3 is TGTGCCAGCAGGGATAATTCACCCCTCCACTTT. It yields the protein CASRDNSPLHF.

Ten or more counts support this clonotype. The chain combines TRBV28 with TRBJ2-4, with D possibly TRBD1 on 6 matching bases. The germline CDR1 and CDR2 sequences are MDHEN and SYDVKM. The V end lost 5 bases, the J end lost 1 base, and 9 bases lay between the germline ends. The CDR3 has 14 amino acids. CDR3 residues: CASSHRAAKNIQYF. CDR3 DNA: TGTGCCAGCAGTCACAGGGCCGCCAAAAACATTCAGTACTTC. Combining the CDR3 with reference TRBV28 and TRBJ2-4 gives the whole variable domain DVKVTQSSRYLVKRTGEKVFLECVQDMDHENMFWYRQDPGLGLRLIYFSYDVKMKEKGDIPEGYSVSREKKERFSLILESASTNQTSMYLCASSHRAAKNIQYFGAGTRLSVL.

This clonotype has at least ten counts. The V call is TRBV29-1, the J call TRBJ2-7; 8 bases match TRBD2. Trimming removed 4 bases from V and 5 bases from J; junction bases left unmatched: 1. The CDR3 loop spans 11 amino acids. Germline CDR1 SQVTM, CDR2 ANQGSEA. This CDR3 is CSVGTSHEQYF. CDR3 in DNA: TGCAGCGTTGGGACTAGCCACGAGCAGTACTTC.

This clonotype was found many times. The chain recombines TRBV7-2 with TRBJ2-7, with D possibly TRBD2 on 5 matching bases. Per germline, CDR1 SGHTA and CDR2 FQGNSA. The CDR3 is made up of 15 amino acids. The V end lost 1 base, the J end lost 1 base, and 11 bases lay between the germline ends. CDR3 nucleotide sequence: TGTGCCAGCAGCTTAGGAGGGCGTCTTTCCTACGAGCAGTACTTC. Protein sequence: CASSLGGRLSYEQYF. Variable domain in full (rest from reference TRBV7-2 and TRBJ2-7): GAGVSQSPSNKVTEKGKDVELRCDPISGHTALYWYRQSLGQGLEFLIYFQGNSAPDKSGLPSDRFSAERTGGSVSTLTIQRTQQEDSAVYLCASSLGGRLSYEQYFGPGTRLTVT.

For the CDR3, the DNA is TGTGCCAGCAGCGGGACAGGGAAGACTGAAGCTTTCTTT. It yields the protein CASSGTGKTEAFF. The chain combines TRBV12-3 or TRBV12-4 with TRBJ1-1, with 9 positions matching TRBD1. This CDR3 is 13 amino acids long. V gave up 6 bases and J gave up 5 bases; unmatched junction bases: 4.

This clonotype was seen ten or more times. The chain couples TRBV10-1 to TRBJ2-5; a possible D gene is TRBD1 (5 bases). In germline, CDR1 is WNHNN, CDR2 SYGVQD (reference sequence). Trimming removed 6 bases at V and 5 bases at J, with 10 bases between. This CDR3 is built from 12 residues. CDR3 bases: TGCGCCAGCAGGAAGTCAGGGGAGACCCAGTACTTC. It yields the protein CASRKSGETQYF.

This clonotype was recorded many times. The chain combines TRBV27 with TRBJ2-5; D ambiguous. Trimming took 4 bases from V and 5 from J, leaving 17 bases between them. This CDR3 spans 15 amino acids. Per the germline V gene, CDR1 is MNHEY and CDR2 is SMNVEV (reference sequence). CDR3 sequence (DNA): TGTGCCAGCAGTTATCGGCGAGGCGGATATGAGACCCAGTACTTC. Encoded protein: CASSYRRGGYETQYF.

The rearrangement links TRBV27 to TRBJ2-5, with D possibly TRBD1 on 7 matching bases. The CDR3 spans 15 residues. CDR1 and CDR2 (germline): MNHEY, SMNVEV (reference sequence). Trimming took off 8 bases at V and 5 bases at J, with 21 bases between the two ends. The CDR3 DNA follows: TGTGCCAGCTGCCCAGGGGGGTCTAGGATGGAGACCCAGTACTTC. This encodes CASCPGGSRMETQYF.

The chain is built from TRBV4-2 and TRBJ1-5; possible D gene TRBD1, 5 bases. CDR1 and CDR2 from the germline V gene are LGHNA and YNFKEQ. CDR3 size: 17 residues. V lost 1 base to trimming and J lost 3 bases, with 16 bases between them. The CDR3 nucleotides are TGTGCCAGCAGCCAAGGTGGGGCCCCCCTCACCAATCAGCCCCAGCATTTT. Translated: CASSQGGAPLTNQPQHF.

This clonotype was recorded at least ten times. The chain combines TRBV18 with TRBJ1-1; 7 bases line up with TRBD1. Losses at the gene ends were 0 bases for V and 1 base for J; bases not matched to a gene: 5. This CDR3 has 16 amino acids. Germline loops: CDR1 KGHSH, CDR2 LQKENI. Written as DNA, the CDR3 is TGTGCCAGCTCACCACCGAGCCCAGGGGGGAACACTGAAGCTTTCTTT. It is translated as CASSPPSPGGNTEAFF.

The rearrangement links TRBV18 to TRBJ2-3; no definite D call. V was shortened by 2 bases and J by 0 bases, with 12 bases between the two germline ends. The germline gives CDR1 KGHSH, CDR2 LQKENI. This CDR3 spans 16 amino acids. CDR3 in DNA: TGTGCCAGCTCACCAGTTCTAGGATTAAGCACAGATACGCAGTATTTT. Translated: CASSPVLGLSTDTQYF. The entire variable domain, with the rest obtained from reference TRBV18 and TRBJ2-3, is as follows: NAGVMQNPRHLVRRRGQEARLRCSPMKGHSHVYWYRQLPEEGLKFMVYLQKENIIDESGMPKERFSAEFPKEGPSILRIQQVVRGDSAAYFCASSPVLGLSTDTQYFGPGTRLTVL.

This clonotype was counted at least ten times. The chain recombines TRBV6-2 or TRBV6-3 with TRBJ2-7; D possibly corresponds to TRBD2 (6 bases). The V gene lost 2 bases and the J gene lost 9 bases, with 14 bases spanning the gap. The CDR3 has 13 residues. Germline values: CDR1 MNHEY, CDR2 SVGEGT. The CDR3 DNA follows: TGTGCCAGCAGTTACAGCCTCGGAGGGAGGCAGTACTTC. Protein product: CASSYSLGGRQYF.

This clonotype came up a few times. The rearrangement uses TRBV6-2 or TRBV6-3 and TRBJ2-5; D possibly corresponds to TRBD2 (6 bases). Deletions cut 7 bases from V and 4 bases from J, with 16 bases between. Germline CDR1 MNHEY, CDR2 SVGEGT. CDR3 length: 14 amino acids. This CDR3 is CASTPRGTGETQYF. As DNA, the CDR3 is TGTGCCAGCACTCCCCGGGGGACCGGAGAGACCCAGTACTTC.

This clonotype occurred many times. V and J are TRBV6-5 and TRBJ2-7, with 9 positions matching TRBD2. The trim removed 3 bases at V and 5 bases at J, leaving 5 bases unmatched. This CDR3 has 14 residues. CDR1 MNHEY and CDR2 SVGAGI come from the germline V gene. CDR3 sequence: CASSYSGSPNEQYF. In DNA, the CDR3 is TGTGCCAGCAGTTATAGCGGGAGTCCCAACGAGCAGTACTTC.

V usage is TRBV6-1 and J usage is TRBJ2-7; D gene ambiguous. Germline CDR1 reads MNHNS; CDR2 reads SASEGT. Trimming stripped 11 bases from V and 6 bases from J, with 17 bases between. This CDR3 region has 12 residues. The CDR3 region is CAPGRPTCEQYF. The CDR3 DNA reads as TGTGCCCCCGGGCGACCGACGTGCGAGCAGTACTTC.

At least ten counts were recorded for this clonotype. This chain connects TRBV28 to TRBJ1-2; 7 positions match TRBD1. CDR3 length equals 14 residues. Losses at the gene ends were 7 bases for V and 3 bases for J; bases not matched to a gene: 8. Germline-derived CDR1 and CDR2 are MDHEN and SYDVKM. The chain's CDR3 is CASTIQGFDYGYTF. In DNA form, the CDR3 reads TGTGCCAGCACCATACAGGGGTTTGACTATGGCTACACCTTC.

Many counts were recorded for this clonotype. V is TRBV4-1 and J is TRBJ1-2; 10 bases agree with TRBD1. The germline CDR1 and CDR2 sequences are MGHRA and YSYEKL. Trimming removed 4 bases from V and 2 bases from J; junction bases left unmatched: 4. CDR3 length: 15 amino acids. The CDR3 DNA sequence: TGCGCCAGCAGCCCCAGGACAGGGGGAAACTATGGCTACACCTTC. Encoded protein: CASSPRTGGNYGYTF.

The table lists this clonotype with many counts. The chain employs TRBV15 and TRBJ1-2, with TRBD1 matching over 7 bases. With V trimmed by 0 bases and J by 4 bases, 11 bases remained unmatched. Germline lookup yields CDR1 LNHNV and CDR2 YYDKDF (reference sequence). CDR3 length: 17 amino acids. The CDR3 nucleotides read TGTGCCACCAGCAGAGATTTGGGGACAGACGACCCCTATGGCTACACCTTC. This gives the protein CATSRDLGTDDPYGYTF.

This clonotype appeared a few times. This rearrangement joins TRBV5-4 to TRBJ2-7, with TRBD2 matching 14 bases. Germline lookup yields CDR1 SGHNT and CDR2 YYREEE (reference sequence). This CDR3 has 16 residues. V gave up 3 bases and J gave up 4 bases; unmatched junction bases: 6. The CDR3, as DNA: TGTGCCAGCAGCTCACAGGGACTAGCGGGAGTATACGAGCAGTACTTC. Amino acid sequence: CASSSQGLAGVYEQYF. The entire variable domain, with the rest obtained from reference TRBV5-4 and TRBJ2-7, is as follows: ETGVTQSPTHLIKTRGQQVTLRCSSQSGHNTVSWYQQALGQGPQFIFQYYREEENGRGNFPPRFSGLQFPNYSSELNVNALELDDSALYLCASSSQGLAGVYEQYFGPGTRLTVT.

In this sample, this clonotype turned up many times. V and J are TRBV30 and TRBJ2-2; D is possibly TRBD1 or TRBD2 (5 bases each). CDR1 GTSNPN and CDR2 SVGIG come from the germline V gene (reference sequence). The CDR3 length is 15 residues. Trimming pared 4 bases from V and 6 bases from J, leaving 18 bases between. The DNA for the CDR3 is TGTGCCTGGACCCGACCAGAACAGGAGGCCGGGGAGCTGTTTTTT. Its protein is CAWTRPEQEAGELFF. The full variable domain, with the rest looked up from reference TRBV30 and TRBJ2-2, is SQTIHQWPATLVQPVGSPLSLECTVEGTSNPNLYWYRQAAGRGLQLLFYSVGIGQISSEVPQNLSASRPQDRQFILSSKKLLLSDSGFYLCAWTRPEQEAGELFFGEGSRLTVL.